The clone carrying this T cell receptor (beta chain) was recorded many times. Its antigen is unidentified. MiXCR was run by TCRdb on the RACE reads, yielding one entry per CDR3 protein. Of about 70,000 distinct CDR3 sequences detected, 8.5% appear once; the ten largest clones hold approximately 3.7%. The data were obtained in a study of human T cells and chemical hapten exposure. General study points: Alopecia in the donors means their immune response may deviate from healthy people's.

From germline, CDR1 is KGHDR and CDR2 SFDVKD. The length of the CDR3 is 11 residues. The V end was cut by 0 bases, the J end by 8 bases, with 4 bases between. Time point: patch test 2, 6 weeks after DPC sensitization. Treatment indicated: therapeutic diphenylcyclopropenone sensitization with weekly scalp DPC. The clonotype originates from a woman aged 50 to 60 with alopecia areata. Some clones in this sample may be carry-over from other donors' samples. The chain couples TRBV24-1 to TRBJ2-7, with D unresolved. The sequences come from whole blood, collected in connection with sensitization to the hapten diphenylcyclopropenone (DPC). CDR3 sequence: CATSDLPKQYF. The CDR3 bases are TGTGCCACCAGTGATTTGCCAAAGCAGTACTTC.